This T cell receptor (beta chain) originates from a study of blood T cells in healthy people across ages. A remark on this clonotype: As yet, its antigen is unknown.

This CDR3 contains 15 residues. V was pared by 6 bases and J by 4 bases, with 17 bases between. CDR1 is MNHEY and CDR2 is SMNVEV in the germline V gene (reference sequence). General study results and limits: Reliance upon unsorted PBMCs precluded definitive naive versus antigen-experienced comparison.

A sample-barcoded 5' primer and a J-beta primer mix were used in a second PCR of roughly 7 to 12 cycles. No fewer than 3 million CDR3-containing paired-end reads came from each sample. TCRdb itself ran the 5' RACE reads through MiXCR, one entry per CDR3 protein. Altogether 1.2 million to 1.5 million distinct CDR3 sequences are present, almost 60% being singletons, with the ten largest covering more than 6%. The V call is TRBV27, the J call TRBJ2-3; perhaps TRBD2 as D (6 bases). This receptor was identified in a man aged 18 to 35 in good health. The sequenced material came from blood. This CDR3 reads CASSPFGGAPDTQYF. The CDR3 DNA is TGTGCCAGCAGCCCCTTTGGCGGGGCCCCAGATACGCAGTATTTT.